A selection of T cell receptor beta chains follows, all from one sample in a study of T cells of healthy individuals. TCRdb re-called the 5' RACE reads with MiXCR, one entry per CDR3 protein. The sample comprises about 53,000 distinct CDR3 sequences, roughly 14% of which are singletons, and 15% to 20% rests with the top ten. Receptors were obtained from a human donor in good health. CDR3s include the opening cysteine and the closing phenylalanine or tryptophan. The D gene is left open where the match is weak. The size of a clone is reported for some rows only, either as once, few or many, or as a class for expanded clones.

D	V	length	J	size	DNA	CDR3
NA	TRBV11-2	15	TRBJ1-2	many	TGTGCCAGCAGCCCCGGGGGGCTGTCTAACTATGGCTACACCTTC	CASSPGGLSNYGYTF
NA	TRBV7-9	15	TRBJ2-3	NA	TGTGCCAGCAGCTTCTCCAGGGCGGTGGGAGATACGCAGTATTTT	CASSFSRAVGDTQYF
NA	TRBV6-5	11	TRBJ1-2	many	TGTGCCAGCAGTTCCTCCTATGGCTACACCTTC	CASSSSYGYTF
NA	TRBV21-1	16	TRBJ2-7	few	TGTGCCAGCAGCAAAGCACACCGGGACATCTCCTACGAGCAGTACTTC	CASSKAHRDISYEQYF
TRBD1	TRBV7-2	16	TRBJ1-4	few	TGTGCCAGCAGCTTGCTTGACAGGGGGCTGGTTGAAAAACTGTTTTTT	CASSLLDRGLVEKLFF
NA	TRBV7-8	14	TRBJ1-1	few	TGTGCCAGCAGCTTAGGCATGGACCGACCTGAAGCTTTCTTT	CASSLGMDRPEAFF
NA	TRBV7-2	11	TRBJ2-7	few	TGTGCCAGCAGCGTCTCCTACGAGCAGTACTTC	CASSVSYEQYF
NA	TRBV20-1	12	TRBJ1-2	many	TGCAGTGCTACGATAGAGCCCTATGGCTACACCTTC	CSATIEPYGYTF
NA	TRBV5-1	14	TRBJ2-7	NA	TGCGCCAGCAGCACCGGGACAAACTCCTACGAGCAGTACTTC	CASSTGTNSYEQYF
TRBD2	TRBV7-2	15	TRBJ2-1	NA	TGTGCCAGCAGTTCGAGAGCGGGAGTTTACAATGAGCAGTTCTTC	CASSSRAGVYNEQFF
TRBD1	TRBV24-1	16	TRBJ2-2	few	TGTGCCACCAGTGATCCCGGGACAGGGTACACCGGGGAGCTGTTTTTT	CATSDPGTGYTGELFF
NA	TRBV4-1	17	TRBJ1-5	NA	TGCGCCAGCAGCCACACCCCAGGCGGGGGAGGAAATCAGCCCCAGCATTTT	CASSHTPGGGGNQPQHF
TRBD1	TRBV20-1	13	TRBJ1-1	many	TGCAGTGCTCAGGCCAGGGGGCGAACTGAAGCTTTCTTT	CSAQARGRTEAFF
NA	TRBV24-1	14	TRBJ2-2	many	TGTGCCACCACCGACCAGGGGAACACCGGGGAGCTGTTTTTT	CATTDQGNTGELFF
NA	TRBV6-2/TRBV6-3	14	TRBJ1-1	many	TGTGCCAGCCCCTCCGAGGGTAAGACCGCTGAAGCTTTCTTT	CASPSEGKTAEAFF
NA	TRBV28	12	TRBJ2-1	NA	TGTGCCAGCAGTTTAATGGGCAATGAGCAGTTCTTC	CASSLMGNEQFF
NA	TRBV12-3/TRBV12-4	15	TRBJ2-2	few	TGTGCCAGCAGTTTCGGTGGGGCGAACACCGGGGAGCTGTTTTTT	CASSFGGANTGELFF
NA	TRBV19	14	TRBJ2-7	NA	TGTGCCAGTAGTGTGATGTACATTCGGGACGAGCAGTACTTC	CASSVMYIRDEQYF
NA	TRBV27	13	TRBJ1-5	many	TGTGCCAGCAGTTTAGAACCGAATCAGCCCCAGCATTTT	CASSLEPNQPQHF
NA	TRBV6-6	17	TRBJ1-6	many	TGTGCCAGCAGCCCGGTGGTCCGGTACTCCTATAATTCACCCCTCCACTTT	CASSPVVRYSYNSPLHF
TRBD2	TRBV7-2	19	TRBJ2-4	NA	TGTGCCAGCAGCCCCAAGACTAGCGGGGGGGTCGGGGCCAAAAACATTCAGTACTTC	CASSPKTSGGVGAKNIQYF
TRBD1	TRBV19	16	TRBJ1-2	few	TGTGCCAGTAGTCCAAATAAGGCGGACAGGGGCTATGGCTACACCTTC	CASSPNKADRGYGYTF
NA	TRBV3-1	14	TRBJ2-2	NA	TGTGCCAGCAGCCAAGAAGGTTGGCCCGGGGAGCTGTTTTTT	CASSQEGWPGELFF
TRBD1	TRBV2	16	TRBJ1-3	many	TGTGCCAGCAGGGGGACAGGATTCCTCTCTGGAAACACCATATATTTT	CASRGTGFLSGNTIYF
TRBD1	TRBV18	15	TRBJ2-7	many	TGTGCCAGCTCACCTATAGGACAGGGGCCCTACGAGCAGTACTTC	CASSPIGQGPYEQYF
TRBD1	TRBV29-1	13	TRBJ1-1	many	TGCAGCGTTGCGGGACAGGGGGGGACTGAAGCTTTCTTT	CSVAGQGGTEAFF
NA	TRBV29-1	13	TRBJ2-7	few	TGCAGCGTTGAAGGCAGGGTTGGATACGAGCAGTACTTC	CSVEGRVGYEQYF
NA	TRBV7-2	13	TRBJ1-5	NA	TGTGCCAGCAGCTTAGCCGAACGAGGGGCCCAGCATTTT	CASSLAERGAQHF
NA	TRBV7-9	13	TRBJ2-1	NA	TGTGCCAGCAGCCCGGGTAGCCGCAATGAGCAGTTCTTC	CASSPGSRNEQFF
TRBD2	TRBV29-1	16	TRBJ2-1	many	TGCAGCCCCCAGAGCCCGACTAGCGGGGGGTACAATGAGCAGTTCTTC	CSPQSPTSGGYNEQFF
TRBD1	TRBV5-1	15	TRBJ2-7	few	TGCGCCAGCAGCCCGACAGGGGGTGTAACCTACGAGCAGTACTTC	CASSPTGGVTYEQYF
TRBD1	TRBV11-3	15	TRBJ2-3	many	TGTGCCAGCAGTCCACGGACAGGGCTTACAGATACGCAGTATTTT	CASSPRTGLTDTQYF
TRBD1	TRBV20-1	19	TRBJ1-1	many	TGCAGTGCTACGAAGCCACCGGGACAGGGGCGTTTCATGAACACTGAAGCTTTCTTT	CSATKPPGQGRFMNTEAFF
TRBD2	TRBV20-1	13	TRBJ2-7	few	TGCAGTGCTATCTGGTTAGCGGGAGCCGAGCAGTACTTC	CSAIWLAGAEQYF
NA	TRBV20-1	12	TRBJ2-3	many	TGCAGTGGTGGGAGAGATACAGATACGCAGTATTTT	CSGGRDTDTQYF
NA	TRBV6-6	14	TRBJ2-3	NA	TGTGCCAGCAGTTTAGGGGACAGCACAGATACGCAGTATTTT	CASSLGDSTDTQYF
TRBD1	TRBV15	18	TRBJ1-4	many	TGTGCCACCAGCAGAGGACCGACAGGGGATGAACCTAATGAAAAACTGTTTTTT	CATSRGPTGDEPNEKLFF
NA	TRBV19	15	TRBJ2-1	NA	TGTGCCAGTAGTGTAGCTAGCGCCTCTTACAATGAGCAGTTCTTC	CASSVASASYNEQFF
NA	TRBV12-3/TRBV12-4	14	TRBJ2-2	NA	TGTGCCAGCAGGTGGCTTTTGGACACCGGGGAGCTGTTTTTT	CASRWLLDTGELFF
NA	TRBV20-1	14	TRBJ2-5	NA	TGCAGTGCTAGAATTCTGAGGGGAAAGGAGACCCAGTACTTC	CSARILRGKETQYF
NA	TRBV11-2	13	TRBJ1-1	NA	TGTGCCAGCAGCCAGCAGGGTAACACTGAAGCTTTCTTT	CASSQQGNTEAFF
TRBD2	TRBV7-2	14	TRBJ2-1	many	TGTGCCACCCAGCGGGAGGGCCCCTACAATGAGCAGTTCTTC	CATQREGPYNEQFF
NA	TRBV5-4	13	TRBJ2-5	many	TGTGCCAGCAGCTTGGAACGGGGGGAGACCCAGTACTTC	CASSLERGETQYF
NA	TRBV2	14	TRBJ1-5	NA	TGTGCCAGCAGTGAAGAACAGGGTCCTCAGCCCCAGCATTTT	CASSEEQGPQPQHF
TRBD1	TRBV30	16	TRBJ2-2	few	TGTGCCTGGGATCGCCAAGACAGGGGGTTAACCGGGGAGCTGTTTTTT	CAWDRQDRGLTGELFF